The sequence of this T cell receptor (beta chain) was determined in a study of CD8+CD57+ T cells in acquired aplastic anemia. As for the study in general: DNA from sorted CD4+ and CD8+ cells averaged roughly 3.4 ug.

Genomic DNA templated the TCR beta VDJ and CDR3 profiling. Using its own MiXCR run on the reads, TCRdb lists one record per CDR3 protein. The table records approximately 190,000 distinct CDR3 sequences, roughly half of them present only once. CD8+CD57+ cell expansion, shown by flow cytometry, had occurred in the patients selected for sequencing. Everyone among the patients had severe acquired aplastic anemia. General study findings and limits: Fewer than 35 CD8+ CDR3 sequences occurred in both the patients and the controls.

To note about this clonotype: What it recognizes is unknown.

Sequenced: sorted CD4+, CD8+, or CD8+CD57+ T cells (not recorded which) from PBMCs. The sequence came from a human donor with aplastic anemia.

CDR3 DNA sequence: TGTGCCAGCAGTTTATCGAGGACAGGCGCCTACGAGCAGTACTTC. Translating gives CASSLSRTGAYEQYF. V and J are TRBV27 and TRBJ2-7; TRBD1 aligns across 7 bases. J gave up 2 bases and V 0 bases, and 4 bases lay outside the gene matches. The CDR3 has 15 amino acids. Germline CDR1 reads MNHEY; CDR2 reads SMNVEV (reference sequence).